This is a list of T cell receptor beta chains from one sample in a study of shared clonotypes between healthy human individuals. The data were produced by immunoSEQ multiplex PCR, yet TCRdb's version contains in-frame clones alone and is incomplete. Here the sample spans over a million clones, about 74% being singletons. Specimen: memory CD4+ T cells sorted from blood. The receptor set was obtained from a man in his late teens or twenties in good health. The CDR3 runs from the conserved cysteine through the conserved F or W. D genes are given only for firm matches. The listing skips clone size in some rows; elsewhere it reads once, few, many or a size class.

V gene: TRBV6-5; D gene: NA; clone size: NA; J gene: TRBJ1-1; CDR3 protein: CASSYSWAGANTEAFF; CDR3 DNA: TGTGCCAGCAGTTACAGCTGGGCAGGGGCGAACACTGAAGCTTTCTTT
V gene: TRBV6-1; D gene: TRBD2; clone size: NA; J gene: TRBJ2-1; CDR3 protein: CASTPGSGGTGEQFF; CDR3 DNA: TGTGCCAGCACCCCGGGTAGCGGGGGAACGGGTGAGCAGTTCTTC
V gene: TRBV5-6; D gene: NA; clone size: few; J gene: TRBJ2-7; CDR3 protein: CASSLGTGLPYEQYF; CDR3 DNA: TGTGCCAGCAGCTTAGGGACCGGGCTCCCCTACGAGCAGTACTTC
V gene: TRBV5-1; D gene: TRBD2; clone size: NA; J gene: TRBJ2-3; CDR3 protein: CASSWGTSGREDTQYF; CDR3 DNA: TGCGCCAGCAGCTGGGGGACTAGCGGGAGGGAAGATACGCAGTATTTT
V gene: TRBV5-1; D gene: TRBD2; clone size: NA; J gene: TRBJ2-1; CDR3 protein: CASSSGLEINEQFF; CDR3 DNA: TGCGCCAGCAGCTCGGGACTAGAGATCAATGAGCAGTTCTTC
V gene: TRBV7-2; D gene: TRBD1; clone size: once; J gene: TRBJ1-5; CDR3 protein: CASSTGGGNQPQHF; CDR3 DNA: TGTGCCAGCAGTACAGGGGGGGGCAATCAGCCCCAGCATTTT
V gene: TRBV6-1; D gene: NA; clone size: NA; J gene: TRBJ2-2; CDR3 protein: CASSPKEVGTGELFF; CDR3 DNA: TGTGCCAGCAGCCCAAAGGAAGTAGGGACCGGGGAGCTGTTTTTT
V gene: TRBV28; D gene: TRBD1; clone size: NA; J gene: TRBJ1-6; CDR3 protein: CASSPGQYSPLHF; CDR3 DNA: TGTGCCAGCAGTCCGGGACAGTACTCACCCCTCCACTTT
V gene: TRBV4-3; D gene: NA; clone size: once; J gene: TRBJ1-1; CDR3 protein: CASSQAPRSEAFF; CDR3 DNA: TGCGCCAGCAGCCAAGCCCCTCGGTCTGAAGCTTTCTTT
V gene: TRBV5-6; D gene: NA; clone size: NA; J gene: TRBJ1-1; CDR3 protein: CASSLRGGSEAFF; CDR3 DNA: TGTGCCAGCAGCTTGCGAGGGGGTTCTGAAGCTTTCTTT
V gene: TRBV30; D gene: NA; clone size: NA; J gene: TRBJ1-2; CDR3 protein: CAWVTAPRMDYTF; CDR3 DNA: TGTGCCTGGGTGACAGCACCCCGTATGGACTACACCTTC
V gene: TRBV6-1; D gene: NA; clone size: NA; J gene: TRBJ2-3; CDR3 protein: CASSEAGHETDTQYF; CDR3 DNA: TGTGCCAGCAGTGAAGCCGGCCATGAGACAGATACGCAGTATTTT
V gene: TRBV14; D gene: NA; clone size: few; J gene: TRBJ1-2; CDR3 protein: CASSQDGGGYGYTF; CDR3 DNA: TGTGCCAGCAGCCAAGACGGAGGGGGCTATGGCTACACCTTC
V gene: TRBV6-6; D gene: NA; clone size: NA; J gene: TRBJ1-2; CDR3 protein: CASNLRQTYGYTF; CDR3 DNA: TGTGCCAGCAACTTACGACAGACCTATGGCTACACCTTC
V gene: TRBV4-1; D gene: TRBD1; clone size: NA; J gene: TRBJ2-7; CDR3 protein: CASSQVGPTGRNEQYF; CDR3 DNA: TGCGCCAGCAGCCAAGTAGGGCCGACAGGGCGGAACGAGCAGTACTTC
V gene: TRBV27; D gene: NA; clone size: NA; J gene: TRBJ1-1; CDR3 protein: CASSLSYNRVNTEAFF; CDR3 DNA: TGTGCCAGCAGTTTATCGTATAACAGGGTGAACACTGAAGCTTTCTTT
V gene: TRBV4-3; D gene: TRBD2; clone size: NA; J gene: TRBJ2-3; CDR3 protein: CASSQEISGRGRGTDTQYF; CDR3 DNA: TGCGCCAGCAGCCAAGAAATTAGCGGGAGGGGTAGAGGCACAGATACGCAGTATTTT
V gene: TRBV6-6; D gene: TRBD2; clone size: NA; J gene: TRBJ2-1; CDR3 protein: CASSWASGTSEQFF; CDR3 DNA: TGTGCCAGCAGTTGGGCTAGCGGGACCAGTGAGCAGTTCTTC
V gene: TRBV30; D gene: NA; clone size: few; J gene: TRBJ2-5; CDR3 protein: CAWSVGAGLQETQYF; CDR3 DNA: TGTGCCTGGAGTGTGGGAGCGGGCTTACAAGAGACCCAGTACTTC
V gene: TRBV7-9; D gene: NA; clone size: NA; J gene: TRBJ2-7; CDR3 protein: CASTASTYEQYF; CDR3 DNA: TGTGCCAGCACCGCAAGTACGTACGAGCAGTACTTC
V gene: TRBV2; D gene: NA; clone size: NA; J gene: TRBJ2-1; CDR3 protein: CASSIGGGPYNEQFF; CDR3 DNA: TGTGCCAGCAGCATAGGAGGGGGTCCCTACAATGAGCAGTTCTTC
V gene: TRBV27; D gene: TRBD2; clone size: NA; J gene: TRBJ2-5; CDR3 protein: CASSTRTSGRQETQYF; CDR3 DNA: TGTGCCAGCAGTACCCGGACTAGCGGGAGGCAAGAGACCCAGTACTTC
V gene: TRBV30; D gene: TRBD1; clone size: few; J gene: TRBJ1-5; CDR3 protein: CAWSGQGGNQPQHF; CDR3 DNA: TGTGCCTGGAGTGGACAGGGCGGTAACCAGCCCCAGCATTTT
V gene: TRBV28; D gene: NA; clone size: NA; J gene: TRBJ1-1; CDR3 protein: CASTPTGHGPEAFF; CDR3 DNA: TGTGCCAGCACTCCAACGGGACATGGGCCTGAAGCTTTCTTT
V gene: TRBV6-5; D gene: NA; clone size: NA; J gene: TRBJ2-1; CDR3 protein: CASNQAGSYNEQFF; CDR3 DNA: TGTGCCAGCAACCAAGCCGGCTCCTACAATGAGCAGTTCTTC
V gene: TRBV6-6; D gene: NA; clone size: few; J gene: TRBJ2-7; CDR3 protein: CASSYGGGHSYEQYF; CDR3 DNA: TGTGCCAGCAGTTACGGCGGGGGCCACTCCTACGAGCAGTACTTC